A single sample is the source of the 12 T cell receptor beta chains below, sequenced in a study of blood T cell repertoires in COVID-19 (dated by TCRdb to 2020 to 2021). The library relied on the immunoSEQ multiplex PCR assay. The table comes from immuneACCESS by way of TCRdb, which keeps in-frame sequences with V and J called. Part of the clones is missing from these tables; in studies checked, under half for an unresolved V gene and the rest for unknown reasons. The sample table lists 87,000 or so clones, 75% to 90% of them with a count of one. The ten largest account for over 8.5% of the sample. Source material: peripheral blood. These TCRs come from an older man with acute or convalescent COVID-19.

This clone was observed a few times. V gene TRBV28 combines with J gene TRBJ2-7, with 10 bases that match TRBD1. The CDR3 has 14 amino acids. J was trimmed by 7 bases and V by 7 bases; bases with no gene match: 10. CDR1 and CDR2 (germline): MDHEN, SYDVKM. In nucleotides, the CDR3 is TGTGCCAGCAACCCCGGGACAGGGGTACGAGAGCAGTACTTC. Translated: CASNPGTGVREQYF.

This CDR3 reads CASSYNVDVDTQYF. The CDR3 DNA follows: TGTGCCAGCAGTTACAACGTAGATGTAGATACGCAGTATTTT. The chain employs TRBV6-6 and TRBJ2-3; no definite D call. CDR1 MNHNY and CDR2 SVGAGI come from the germline V gene (reference sequence). There are 14 residues in the CDR3. Trimming left V 2 bases short and J 5 bases short, with 11 bases between.

For the CDR3, the DNA is TGTGCCAGCAGTATAGGGGACAGAATTGGTACTGAAGCTTTCTTT. It specifies CASSIGDRIGTEAFF. J is TRBJ1-1 and V is TRBV25-1, with TRBD1 matching over 7 bases. The germline V gene encodes CDR1 MGHDK and CDR2 SYGVNS. The CDR3 extends over 15 amino acids. Trimming cost V 5 bases and J 5 bases; bases outside gene matches: 11.

V usage is TRBV6-5 and J usage is TRBJ1-1; D may be TRBD1 (5 bases). The CDR3 contains 16 residues. Germline V gene lookup returns CDR1 MNHEY and CDR2 SVGAGI. V was trimmed by 2 bases and J by 4 bases, leaving 17 bases between them. The CDR3 is CASSYPSAGRGTEAFF. Written as DNA, the CDR3 is TGTGCCAGCAGTTACCCCAGCGCCGGGAGGGGCACTGAAGCTTTCTTT.

The J gene is TRBJ2-4, the V gene TRBV6-4, with 13 bases matching TRBD2. The ends lost 7 bases at V and 1 base at J; junction bases unmatched: 13. This CDR3 is 19 amino acids long. Per germline, CDR1 MRHNA and CDR2 SNTAGT. The CDR3 protein is CASTTGLAGEGAAKNIQYF. The CDR3 DNA sequence: TGTGCCAGCACCACAGGACTAGCGGGAGAGGGGGCGGCCAAAAACATTCAGTACTTC.

This rearrangement joins TRBV19 to TRBJ2-1; TRBD2 matches at 8 bases. The CDR3 sequence is 16 residues long. The junction had 5 bases not matched to a gene; V was cut back by 4 bases and J by 0 bases. Germline-derived CDR1 and CDR2 are LNHDA and SQIVND (reference sequence). DNA of the CDR3: TGTGCCAGTAGTACCCTAACTAGCGGCTCCTACAATGAGCAGTTCTTC. It codes for CASSTLTSGSYNEQFF.

The chain recombines TRBV28 with TRBJ1-2, with 10 bases fitting TRBD1. With 3 bases clipped from V and 8 bases from J, the junction kept 6 bases outside the gene matches. The CDR3 runs 14 residues. From germline, CDR1 is MDHEN and CDR2 SYDVKM. DNA of the CDR3: TGTGCCAGCAGTTTTACCGGGACAGGGGACGGCTACACCTTC. Translated: CASSFTGTGDGYTF.

In DNA, the CDR3 is TGTGCCAGCACCCCGGGACAGGGGAGTTCACCCCTCCACTTT. As protein: CASTPGQGSSPLHF. The V gene is TRBV6-5, the J gene TRBJ1-6; 10 positions agree with TRBD1. This CDR3 region has 14 residues. Unmatched junction bases numbered 6, after V lost 7 bases and J lost 9 bases. Germline V gene data show CDR1 as MNHEY and CDR2 as SVGAGI.

This chain connects TRBV28 to TRBJ2-2; TRBD1 might be the D (6 bases). The CDR3 runs to 14 residues. The germline CDR1 and CDR2 sequences are MDHEN and SYDVKM. The ends were cut back, 6 bases at V and 0 bases at J, with 8 bases in the middle. The CDR3 sequence: CASRWTANTGELFF. CDR3 DNA: TGTGCCAGCAGGTGGACAGCGAACACCGGGGAGCTGTTTTTT.

This clone turned up a few times. V and J are TRBV6-5 and TRBJ1-2; 7 positions match TRBD1. The CDR3 is 12 amino acids. Trimming removed 10 bases from V and 7 bases from J; junction bases left unmatched: 9. Germline CDR1 reads MNHEY; CDR2 reads SVGAGI. The CDR3 sequence is CATLRQGSGYTF. CDR3 nucleotide sequence: TGTGCCACGCTTCGACAGGGCTCTGGCTACACCTTC.

The chain employs TRBV3-1 (or the pseudogene TRBV3-2) and TRBJ2-6, with 9 bases identical to TRBD2. Germline CDR1 reads LGHDT; CDR2 reads YNNKEL (reference sequence). V lost 4 bases and J lost 0; bases outside the gene matches: 7. The CDR3 sequence is 18 residues long. The CDR3 region is CASSRRVAGASGANVLTF. The CDR3 nucleotides read TGTGCCAGCAGCCGGAGGGTAGCGGGGGCCTCTGGGGCCAACGTCCTGACTTTC.

The rearrangement uses TRBV5-1 and TRBJ2-1; TRBD1 is a possible D gene (6 bases). Trimming removed 4 bases at V and 0 bases at J, with 11 bases between. Germline values: CDR1 SGHRS, CDR2 YFSETQ. The CDR3 sequence is 15 residues long. The CDR3 coding sequence is TGCGCCAGCAGCCCAGGACAGTCCTCCTACAATGAGCAGTTCTTC. It codes for CASSPGQSSYNEQFF.